The clone carrying this TCR beta chain has just one count. This entry is derived from a study of blood T cell repertoires in COVID-19. The V gene's germline CDR1 is SGDLS and CDR2 YYNGEE. The CDR3 sequence is 15 residues long. With 0 bases removed from V and 5 bases from J, the gap between germline ends came to 12 bases. Here immunoSEQ multiplex PCR was the method, and the copy in TCRdb shows in-frame clones only, minus some. Found here are approximately 160,000 clones, 70% to 90% of them singletons; the top ten hold 7.7%. This sequence originates from a man aged 35-49 years who had recovered from COVID-19. The chain couples TRBV9 to TRBJ2-1, with D possibly being TRBD2 (5 bases). Input material: peripheral blood. CDR3 region: CASSVDEGANNEQFF. The CDR3 region has the DNA TGTGCCAGCAGCGTAGATGAGGGAGCCAACAATGAGCAGTTCTTC.